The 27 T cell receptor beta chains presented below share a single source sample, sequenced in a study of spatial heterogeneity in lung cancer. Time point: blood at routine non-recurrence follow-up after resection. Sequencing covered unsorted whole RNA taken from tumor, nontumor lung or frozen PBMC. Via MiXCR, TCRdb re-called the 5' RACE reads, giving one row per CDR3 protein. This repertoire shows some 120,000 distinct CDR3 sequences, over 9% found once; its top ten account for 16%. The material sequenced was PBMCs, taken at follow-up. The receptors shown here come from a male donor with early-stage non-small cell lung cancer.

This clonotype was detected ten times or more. The CDR3 DNA reads TGCAGCGTTGGGCATTACAATGAGCAGTTCTTC. Its protein is CSVGHYNEQFF. J is TRBJ2-1 and V is TRBV29-1, with D uncertain. The CDR3 covers 11 residues. CDR1 and CDR2 (germline): SQVTM, ANQGSEA. Between the trimmed V and J ends, which lost 4 bases and 4 bases, there was a span of 5 bases.

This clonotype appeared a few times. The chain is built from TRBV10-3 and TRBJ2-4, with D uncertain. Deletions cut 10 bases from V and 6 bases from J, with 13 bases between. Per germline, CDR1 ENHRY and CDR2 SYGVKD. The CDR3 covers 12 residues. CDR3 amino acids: CATAQDTNIQYF. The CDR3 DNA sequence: TGTGCCACAGCGCAGGATACAAACATTCAGTACTTC.

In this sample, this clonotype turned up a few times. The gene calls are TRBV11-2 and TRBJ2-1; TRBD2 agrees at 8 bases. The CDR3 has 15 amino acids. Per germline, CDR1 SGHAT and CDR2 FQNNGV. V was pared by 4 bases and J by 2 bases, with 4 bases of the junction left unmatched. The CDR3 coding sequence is TGTGCCAGCAGCTCATCGGGGGGGACCTACAATGAGCAGTTCTTC. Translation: CASSSSGGTYNEQFF.

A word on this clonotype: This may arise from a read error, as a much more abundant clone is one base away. CDR3 sequence reads: CASSLLLNGGDYGYTF. CDR3 coding DNA: TGCGCCAGCAGCTTGCTGTTGAACGGAGGGGACTATGGCTACACCTTC. The chain has TRBV5-1 and TRBJ1-2; a possible D gene is TRBD1 (5 bases). CDR1 SGHRS and CDR2 YFSETQ come from the germline V gene. The ends were cut back, 1 base at V and 3 bases at J, with 16 bases in the middle. This CDR3 region has 16 residues.

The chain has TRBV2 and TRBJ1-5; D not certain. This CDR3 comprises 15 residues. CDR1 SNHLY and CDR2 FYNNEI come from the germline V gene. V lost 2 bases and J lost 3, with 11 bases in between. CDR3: CASSESRDYNQPQHF. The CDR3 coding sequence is TGTGCCAGCAGTGAATCTCGGGATTACAATCAGCCCCAGCATTTT.

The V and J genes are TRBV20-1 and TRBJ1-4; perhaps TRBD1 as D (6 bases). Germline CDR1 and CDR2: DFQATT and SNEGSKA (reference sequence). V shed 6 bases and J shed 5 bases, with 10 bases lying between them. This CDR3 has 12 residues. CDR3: CSALDRNEKLFF. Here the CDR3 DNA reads TGCAGTGCCCTGGACAGAAATGAAAAACTGTTTTTT.

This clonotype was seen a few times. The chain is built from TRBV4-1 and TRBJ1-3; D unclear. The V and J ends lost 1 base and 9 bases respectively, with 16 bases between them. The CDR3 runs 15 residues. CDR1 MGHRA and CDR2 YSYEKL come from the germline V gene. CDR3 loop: CASSQGILGGGTIYF. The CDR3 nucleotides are TGCGCCAGCAGCCAAGGAATCCTTGGTGGAGGCACCATATATTTT.

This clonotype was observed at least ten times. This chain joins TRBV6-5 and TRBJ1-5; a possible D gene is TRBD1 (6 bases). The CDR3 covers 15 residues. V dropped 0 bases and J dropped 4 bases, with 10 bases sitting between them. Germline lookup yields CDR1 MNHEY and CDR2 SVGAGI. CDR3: CASSYSGGANQPQHF. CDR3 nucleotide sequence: TGTGCCAGCAGTTACTCAGGGGGGGCAAATCAGCCCCAGCATTTT.

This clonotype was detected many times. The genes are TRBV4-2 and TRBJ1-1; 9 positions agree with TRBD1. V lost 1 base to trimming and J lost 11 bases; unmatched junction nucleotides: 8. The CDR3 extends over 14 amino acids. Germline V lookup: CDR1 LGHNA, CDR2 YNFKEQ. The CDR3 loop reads CASSQVGDRGFAFF. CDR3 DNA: TGTGCCAGCAGCCAAGTTGGAGACAGGGGGTTTGCTTTCTTT.

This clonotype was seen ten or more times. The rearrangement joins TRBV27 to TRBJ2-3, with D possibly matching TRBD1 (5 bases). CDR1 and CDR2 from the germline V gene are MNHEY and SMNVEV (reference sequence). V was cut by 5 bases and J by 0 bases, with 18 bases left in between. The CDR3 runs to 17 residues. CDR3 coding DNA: TGTGCCAGCAGTCTCTTGCAGGGCCTCTTTAGCACAGATACGCAGTATTTT. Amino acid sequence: CASSLLQGLFSTDTQYF.

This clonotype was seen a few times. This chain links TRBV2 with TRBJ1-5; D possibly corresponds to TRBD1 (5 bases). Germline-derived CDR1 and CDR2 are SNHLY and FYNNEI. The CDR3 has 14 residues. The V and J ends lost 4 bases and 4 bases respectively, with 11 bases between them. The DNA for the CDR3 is TGTGCCAGCAGTGTCGGCAGGGCAAATCAGCCCCAGCATTTT. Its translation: CASSVGRANQPQHF.

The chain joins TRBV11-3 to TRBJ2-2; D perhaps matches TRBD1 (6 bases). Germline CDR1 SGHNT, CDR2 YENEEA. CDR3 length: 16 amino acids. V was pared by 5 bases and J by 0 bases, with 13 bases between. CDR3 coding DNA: TGTGCCAGCAGCCGCGCCGGGACATCGAACACCGGGGAGCTGTTTTTT. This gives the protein CASSRAGTSNTGELFF.

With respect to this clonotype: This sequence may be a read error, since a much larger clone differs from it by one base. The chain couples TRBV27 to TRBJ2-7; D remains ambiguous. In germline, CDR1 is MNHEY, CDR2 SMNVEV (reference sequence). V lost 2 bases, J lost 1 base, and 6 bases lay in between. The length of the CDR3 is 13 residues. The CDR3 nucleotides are TGTGCCAGCAGTTTACAGAGGTCCTACGAGCAGTACTTC. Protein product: CASSLQRSYEQYF.

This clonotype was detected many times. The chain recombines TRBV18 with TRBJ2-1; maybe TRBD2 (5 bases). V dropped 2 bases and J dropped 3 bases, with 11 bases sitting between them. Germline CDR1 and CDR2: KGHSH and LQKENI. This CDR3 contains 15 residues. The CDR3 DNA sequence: TGTGCCAGCTCACCAGTACACGGGAACTACAATGAGCAGTTCTTC. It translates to CASSPVHGNYNEQFF.

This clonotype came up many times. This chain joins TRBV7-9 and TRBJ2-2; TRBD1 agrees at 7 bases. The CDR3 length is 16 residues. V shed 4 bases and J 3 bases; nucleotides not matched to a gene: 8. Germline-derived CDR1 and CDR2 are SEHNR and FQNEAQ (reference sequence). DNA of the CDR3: TGTGCCAGCAGCTCAAGACAGGGCCGAGACACCGGGGAGCTGTTTTTT. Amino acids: CASSSRQGRDTGELFF.

The CDR3 here is CASSIIIGGTDTQYF. The CDR3 DNA reads TGTGCCAGCAGCATAATAATTGGGGGCACAGATACGCAGTATTTT. The V call is TRBV12-3 or TRBV12-4, the J call TRBJ2-3; D unclear. The germline V and J ends were trimmed by 6 bases and 1 base, with 14 bases remaining between them. The CDR3 is made up of 15 amino acids.

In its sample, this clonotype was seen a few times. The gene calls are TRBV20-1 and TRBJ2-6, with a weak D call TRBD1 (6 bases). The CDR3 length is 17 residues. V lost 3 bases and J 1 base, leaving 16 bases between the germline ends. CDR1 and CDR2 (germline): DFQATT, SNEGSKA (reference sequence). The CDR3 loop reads CSASPPRGRSGANVLTF. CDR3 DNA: TGCAGTGCTAGCCCACCCAGGGGAAGGTCTGGGGCCAACGTCCTGACTTTC.

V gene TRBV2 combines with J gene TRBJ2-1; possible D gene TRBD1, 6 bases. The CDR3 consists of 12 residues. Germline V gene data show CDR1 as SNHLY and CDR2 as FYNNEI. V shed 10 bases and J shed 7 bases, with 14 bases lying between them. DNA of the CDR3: TGTGCCATCACTGGGGGCGGGAATGAGCAGTTCTTC. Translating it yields CAITGGGNEQFF.

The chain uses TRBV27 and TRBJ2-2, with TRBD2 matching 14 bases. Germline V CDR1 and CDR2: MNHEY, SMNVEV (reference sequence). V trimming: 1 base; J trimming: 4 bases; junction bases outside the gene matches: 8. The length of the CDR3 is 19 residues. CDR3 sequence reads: CASSLFGLAGGQGTGELFF. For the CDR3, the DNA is TGTGCCAGCAGTTTATTTGGACTAGCGGGGGGCCAGGGCACCGGGGAGCTGTTTTTT.

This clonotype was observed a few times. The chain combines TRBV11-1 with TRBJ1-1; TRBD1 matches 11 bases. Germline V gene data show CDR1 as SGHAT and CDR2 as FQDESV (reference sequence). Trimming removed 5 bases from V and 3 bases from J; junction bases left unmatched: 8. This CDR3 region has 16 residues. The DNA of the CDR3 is TGTGCCAGCAGCCCCAGGGACAGGGGGAGCGACACTGAAGCTTTCTTT. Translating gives CASSPRDRGSDTEAFF.

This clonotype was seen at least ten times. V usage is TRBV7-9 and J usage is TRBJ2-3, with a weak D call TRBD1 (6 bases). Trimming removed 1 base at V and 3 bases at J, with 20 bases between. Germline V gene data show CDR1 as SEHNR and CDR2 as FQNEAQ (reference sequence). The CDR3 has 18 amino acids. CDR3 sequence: CASSLVYRAPPATDTQYF. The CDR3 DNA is TGTGCCAGCAGCTTAGTTTACAGGGCTCCCCCCGCGACAGATACGCAGTATTTT.

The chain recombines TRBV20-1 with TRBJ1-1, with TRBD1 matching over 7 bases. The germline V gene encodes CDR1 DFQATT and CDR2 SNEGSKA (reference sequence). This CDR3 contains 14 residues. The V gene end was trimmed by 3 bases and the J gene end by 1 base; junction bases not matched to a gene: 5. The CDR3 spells CSARDTGENTEAFF. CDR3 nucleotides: TGCAGTGCTAGGGATACAGGGGAGAACACTGAAGCTTTCTTT.

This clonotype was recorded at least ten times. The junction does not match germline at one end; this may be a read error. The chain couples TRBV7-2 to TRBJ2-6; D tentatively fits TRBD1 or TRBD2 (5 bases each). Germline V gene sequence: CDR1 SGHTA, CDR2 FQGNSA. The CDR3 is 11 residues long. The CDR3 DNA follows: TGTGCCAGCAGCTTATTGGGGACCTACTCTTTC. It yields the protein CASSLLGTYSF.

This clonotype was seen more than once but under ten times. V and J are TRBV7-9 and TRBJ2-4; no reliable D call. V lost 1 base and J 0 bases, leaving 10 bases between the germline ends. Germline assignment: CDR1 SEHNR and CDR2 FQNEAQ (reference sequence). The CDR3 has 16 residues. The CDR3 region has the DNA TGTGCCAGCAGCTTAGACCACAGACTAGCCAAAAACATTCAGTACTTC. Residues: CASSLDHRLAKNIQYF. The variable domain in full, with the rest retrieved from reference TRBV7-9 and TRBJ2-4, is DTGVSQNPRHKITKRGQNVTFRCDPISEHNRLYWYRQTLGQGPEFLTYFQNEAQLEKSRLLSDRFSAERPKGSFSTLEIQRTEQGDSAMYLCASSLDHRLAKNIQYFGAGTRLSVL.

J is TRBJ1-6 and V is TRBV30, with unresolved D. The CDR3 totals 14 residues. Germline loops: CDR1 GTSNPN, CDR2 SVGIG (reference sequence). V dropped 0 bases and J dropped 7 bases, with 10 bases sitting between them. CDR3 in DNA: TGTGCCTGGAGTGTACTCCCGACCAATTCACCCCTCCACTTT. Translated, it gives CAWSVLPTNSPLHF.

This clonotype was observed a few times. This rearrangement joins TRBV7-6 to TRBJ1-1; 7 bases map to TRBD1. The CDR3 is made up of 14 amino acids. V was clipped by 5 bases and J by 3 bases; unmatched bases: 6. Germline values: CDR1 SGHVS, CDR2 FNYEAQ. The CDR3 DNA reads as TGTGCCAGCAGCGTCGGACAGGAGGACACTGAAGCTTTCTTT. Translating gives CASSVGQEDTEAFF.

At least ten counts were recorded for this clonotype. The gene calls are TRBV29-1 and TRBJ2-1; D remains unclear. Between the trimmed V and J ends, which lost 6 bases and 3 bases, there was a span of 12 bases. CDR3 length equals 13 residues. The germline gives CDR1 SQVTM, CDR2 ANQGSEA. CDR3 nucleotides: TGCAGCGTCGACGGCAGAGGCTACAATGAGCAGTTCTTC. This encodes CSVDGRGYNEQFF.